This T cell receptor beta chain was recovered during a study of cytomegalovirus exposure and HLA in healthy donors. The overall study: Drawn from HLA-typed donors, about 85 million unique TCRs were held in an early data release.

PCR employed 60 Vbeta and 13 Jbeta primers. TCRdb's copy holds only in-frame clones and misses some; the assay was immunoSEQ multiplex PCR. This table holds about 110,000 clones, roughly 85% found once. The CDR3 extends over 16 amino acids. The V gene lost 2 bases and the J gene lost 2 bases, with 13 bases spanning the gap. Germline V gene lookup returns CDR1 SEHNR and CDR2 FQNEAQ (reference sequence). Study results and limitations: Among TCR beta chains, those listed as cytomegalovirus-associated numbered around 180.

Comment on this clone: The target antigen is unknown.

Specimen: PBMCs. This clonotype was sampled from a man aged 30 to 45 in good health and CMV-seropositive. V and J are TRBV7-9 and TRBJ2-1, with D tentatively TRBD2 (6 bases). The CDR3 protein is CASSLRSGPTYNEQFF. CDR3 sequence (DNA): TGTGCCAGCAGCTTAAGGAGCGGGCCTACCTACAATGAGCAGTTCTTC.